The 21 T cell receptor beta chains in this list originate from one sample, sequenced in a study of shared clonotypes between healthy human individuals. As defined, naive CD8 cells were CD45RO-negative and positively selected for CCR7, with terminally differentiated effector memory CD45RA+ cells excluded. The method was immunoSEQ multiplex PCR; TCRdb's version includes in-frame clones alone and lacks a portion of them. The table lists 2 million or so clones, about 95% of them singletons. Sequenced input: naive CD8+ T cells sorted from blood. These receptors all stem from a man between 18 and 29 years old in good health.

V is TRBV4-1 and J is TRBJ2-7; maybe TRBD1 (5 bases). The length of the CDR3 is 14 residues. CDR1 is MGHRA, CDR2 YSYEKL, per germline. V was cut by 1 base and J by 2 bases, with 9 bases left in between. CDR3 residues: CASSQVDKAYEQYF. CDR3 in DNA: TGCGCCAGCAGCCAAGTGGACAAGGCCTACGAGCAGTACTTC.

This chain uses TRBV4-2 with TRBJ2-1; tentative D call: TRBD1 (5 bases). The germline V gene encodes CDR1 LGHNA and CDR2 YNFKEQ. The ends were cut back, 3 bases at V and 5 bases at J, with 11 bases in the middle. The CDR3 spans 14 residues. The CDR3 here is CASSQLTGNNEQFF. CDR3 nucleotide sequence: TGTGCCAGCAGCCAGCTTACAGGAAACAATGAGCAGTTCTTC.

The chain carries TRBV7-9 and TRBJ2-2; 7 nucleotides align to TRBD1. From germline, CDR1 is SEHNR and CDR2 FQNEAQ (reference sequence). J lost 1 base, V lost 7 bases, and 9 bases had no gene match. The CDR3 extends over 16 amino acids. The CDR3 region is CASTDPGTVNTGELFF. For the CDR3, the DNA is TGTGCCAGCACCGATCCCGGGACAGTGAACACCGGGGAGCTGTTTTTT.

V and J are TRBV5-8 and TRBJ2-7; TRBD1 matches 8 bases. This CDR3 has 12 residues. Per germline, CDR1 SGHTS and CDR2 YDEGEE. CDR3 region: CVSGYRGDEQYF. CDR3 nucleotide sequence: TGTGTCTCAGGGTACAGGGGGGACGAGCAGTACTTC.

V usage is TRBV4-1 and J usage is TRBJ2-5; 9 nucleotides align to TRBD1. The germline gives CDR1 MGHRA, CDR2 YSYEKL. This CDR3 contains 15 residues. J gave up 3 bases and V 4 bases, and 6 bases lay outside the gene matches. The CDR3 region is CASSLGTGWEETQYF. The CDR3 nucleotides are TGCGCCAGCAGCCTCGGGACAGGGTGGGAAGAGACCCAGTACTTC.

The CDR3 coding sequence is TGTGCCATCAGTGGGGGCTTGCCAGATACGCAGTATTTT. Translated: CAISGGLPDTQYF. The V and J genes are TRBV10-3 and TRBJ2-3; possible D gene TRBD1, 5 bases. This CDR3 has 13 amino acids. Germline V lookup: CDR1 ENHRY, CDR2 SYGVKD. V was shortened by 4 bases and J by 4 bases, with 9 bases between the two germline ends.

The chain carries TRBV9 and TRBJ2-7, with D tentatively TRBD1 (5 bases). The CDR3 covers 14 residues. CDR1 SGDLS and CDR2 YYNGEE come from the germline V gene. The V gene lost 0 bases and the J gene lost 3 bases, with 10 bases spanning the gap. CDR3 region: CASSVDVRDYEQYF. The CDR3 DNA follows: TGTGCCAGCAGCGTAGACGTCAGGGACTACGAGCAGTACTTC. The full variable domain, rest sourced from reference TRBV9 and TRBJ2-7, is DSGVTQTPKHLITATGQRVTLRCSPRSGDLSVYWYQQSLDQGLQFLIQYYNGEERAKGNILERFSAQQFPDLHSELNLSSLELGDSALYFCASSVDVRDYEQYFGPGTRLTVT.

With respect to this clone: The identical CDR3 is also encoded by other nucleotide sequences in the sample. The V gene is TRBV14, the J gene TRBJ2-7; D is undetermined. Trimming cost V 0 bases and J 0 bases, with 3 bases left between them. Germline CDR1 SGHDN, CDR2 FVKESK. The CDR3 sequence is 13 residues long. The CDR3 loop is CASSQEASYEQYF. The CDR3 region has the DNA TGTGCCAGCAGCCAAGAGGCCTCCTACGAGCAGTACTTC.

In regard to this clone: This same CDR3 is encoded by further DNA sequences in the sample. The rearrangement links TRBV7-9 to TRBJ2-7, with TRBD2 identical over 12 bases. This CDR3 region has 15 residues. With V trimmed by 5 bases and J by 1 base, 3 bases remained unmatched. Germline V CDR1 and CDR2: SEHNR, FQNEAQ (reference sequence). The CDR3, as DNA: TGTGCCAGCAGCCCCGGGACTAGCGGGTCCTACGAGCAGTACTTC. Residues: CASSPGTSGSYEQYF.

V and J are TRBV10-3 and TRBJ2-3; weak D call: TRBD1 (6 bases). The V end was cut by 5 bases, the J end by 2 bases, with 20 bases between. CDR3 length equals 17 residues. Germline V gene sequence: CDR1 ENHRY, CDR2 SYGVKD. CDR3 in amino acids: CAISRPTGEGITDTQYF. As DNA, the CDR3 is TGTGCCATCAGTCGACCGACAGGAGAGGGGATCACAGATACGCAGTATTTT.

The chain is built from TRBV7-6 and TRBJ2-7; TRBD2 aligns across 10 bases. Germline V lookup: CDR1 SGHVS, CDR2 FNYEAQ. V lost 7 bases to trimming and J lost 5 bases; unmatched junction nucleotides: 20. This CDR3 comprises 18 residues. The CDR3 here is CASTQVASGSPLGDEQYF. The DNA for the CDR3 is TGTGCCAGCACCCAGGTGGCTAGCGGGAGCCCCCTGGGGGACGAGCAGTACTTC.

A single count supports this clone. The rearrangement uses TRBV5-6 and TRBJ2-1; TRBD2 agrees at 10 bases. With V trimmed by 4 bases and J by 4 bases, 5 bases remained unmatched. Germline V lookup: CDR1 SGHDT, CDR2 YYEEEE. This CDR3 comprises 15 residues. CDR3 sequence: CASSESGRGYNEQFF. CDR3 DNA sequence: TGTGCCAGCAGCGAAAGCGGGAGGGGGTACAATGAGCAGTTCTTC.

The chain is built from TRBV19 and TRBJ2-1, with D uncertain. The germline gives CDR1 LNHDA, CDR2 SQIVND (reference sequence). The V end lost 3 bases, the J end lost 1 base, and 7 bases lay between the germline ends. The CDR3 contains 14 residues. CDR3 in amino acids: CASSISMSYNEQFF. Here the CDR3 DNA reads TGTGCCAGTAGTATTTCCATGTCCTACAATGAGCAGTTCTTC.

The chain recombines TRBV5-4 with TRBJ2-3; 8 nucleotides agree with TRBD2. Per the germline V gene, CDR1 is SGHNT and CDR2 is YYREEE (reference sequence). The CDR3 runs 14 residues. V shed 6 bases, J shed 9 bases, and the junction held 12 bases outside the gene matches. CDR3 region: CASTLGGGLETQYF. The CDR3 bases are TGTGCCAGCACCCTGGGCGGGGGGCTCGAGACGCAGTATTTT.

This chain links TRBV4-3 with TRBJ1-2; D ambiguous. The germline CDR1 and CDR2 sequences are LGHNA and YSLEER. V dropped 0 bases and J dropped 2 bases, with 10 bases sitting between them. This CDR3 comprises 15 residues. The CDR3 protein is CASSQEMTQNYGYTF. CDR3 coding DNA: TGCGCCAGCAGCCAAGAAATGACCCAGAACTATGGCTACACCTTC.

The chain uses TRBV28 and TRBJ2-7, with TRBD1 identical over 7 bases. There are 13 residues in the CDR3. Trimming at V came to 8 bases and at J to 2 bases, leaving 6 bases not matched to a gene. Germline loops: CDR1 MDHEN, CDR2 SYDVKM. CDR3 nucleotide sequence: TGTGCCAGCCAAACAGGGGTAACCTACGAGCAGTACTTC. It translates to CASQTGVTYEQYF.

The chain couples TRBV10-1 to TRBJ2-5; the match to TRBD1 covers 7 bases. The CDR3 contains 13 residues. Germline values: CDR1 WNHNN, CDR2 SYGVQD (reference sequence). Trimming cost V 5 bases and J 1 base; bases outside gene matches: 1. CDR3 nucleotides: TGCGCCAGCAGTCGGGACAGCCAAGAGACCCAGTACTTC. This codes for CASSRDSQETQYF.

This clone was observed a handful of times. CDR3 residues: CASSYKGLGTEAFF. CDR3 bases: TGTGCCAGCAGTTACAAGGGGCTGGGGACTGAAGCTTTCTTT. V and J are TRBV6-5 and TRBJ1-1, with a possible D match to TRBD1 (5 bases). The germline CDR1 and CDR2 sequences are MNHEY and SVGAGI. The CDR3 is made up of 14 amino acids. V lost 2 bases, J lost 5 bases, and 12 bases lay in between.

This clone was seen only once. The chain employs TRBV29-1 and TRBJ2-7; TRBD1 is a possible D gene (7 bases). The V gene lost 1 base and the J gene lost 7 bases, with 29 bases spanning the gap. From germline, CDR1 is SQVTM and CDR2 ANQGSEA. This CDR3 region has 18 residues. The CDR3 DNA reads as TGCAGCGTTGAAGTTCCCCTAAGGGGGCTCGGGAGACGGTGGGAGCAGTACTTC. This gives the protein CSVEVPLRGLGRRWEQYF.

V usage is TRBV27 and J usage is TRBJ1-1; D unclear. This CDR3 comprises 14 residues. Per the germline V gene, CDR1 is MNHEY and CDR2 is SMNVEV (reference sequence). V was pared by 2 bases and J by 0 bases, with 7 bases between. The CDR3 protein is CASSLGAMNTEAFF. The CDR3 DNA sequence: TGTGCCAGCAGTTTAGGCGCGATGAACACTGAAGCTTTCTTT.

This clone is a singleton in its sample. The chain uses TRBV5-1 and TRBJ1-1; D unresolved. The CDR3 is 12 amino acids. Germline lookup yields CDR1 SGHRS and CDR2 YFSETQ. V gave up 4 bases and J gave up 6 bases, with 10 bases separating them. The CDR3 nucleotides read TGCGCCAGCAGCCCCGGGGAGGCTGAAGCTTTCTTT. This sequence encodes CASSPGEAEAFF.